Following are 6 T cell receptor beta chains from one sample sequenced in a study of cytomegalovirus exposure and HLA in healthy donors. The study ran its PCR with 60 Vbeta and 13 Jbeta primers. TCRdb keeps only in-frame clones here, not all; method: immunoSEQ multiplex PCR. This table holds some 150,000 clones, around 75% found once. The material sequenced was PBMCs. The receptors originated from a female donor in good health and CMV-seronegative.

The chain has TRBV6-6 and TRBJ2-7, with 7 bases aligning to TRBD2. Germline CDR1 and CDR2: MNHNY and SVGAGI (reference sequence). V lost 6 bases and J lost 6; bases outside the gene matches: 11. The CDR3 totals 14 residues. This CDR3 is CASRAAGSSAEQYF. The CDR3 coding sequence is TGTGCCAGCAGAGCAGCGGGATCTTCGGCCGAGCAGTACTTC.

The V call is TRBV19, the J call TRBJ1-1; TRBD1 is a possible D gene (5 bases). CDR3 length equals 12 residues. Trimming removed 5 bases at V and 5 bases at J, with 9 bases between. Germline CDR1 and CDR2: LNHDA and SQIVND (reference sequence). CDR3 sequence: CASSEDRTEAFF. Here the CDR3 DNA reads TGTGCCAGTAGTGAAGACAGAACTGAAGCTTTCTTT.

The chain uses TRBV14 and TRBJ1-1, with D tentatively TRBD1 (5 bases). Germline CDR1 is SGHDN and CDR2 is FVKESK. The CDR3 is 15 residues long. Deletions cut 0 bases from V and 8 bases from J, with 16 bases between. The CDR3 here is CASSQDLGGSPEAFF. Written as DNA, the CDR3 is TGTGCCAGCAGCCAAGACTTGGGGGGGTCACCAGAAGCTTTCTTT.

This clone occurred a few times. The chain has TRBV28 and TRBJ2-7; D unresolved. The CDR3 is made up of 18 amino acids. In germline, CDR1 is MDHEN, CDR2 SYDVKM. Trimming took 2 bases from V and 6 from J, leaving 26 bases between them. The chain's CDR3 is CASSLNPNIGPSVGEQYF. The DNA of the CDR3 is TGTGCCAGCAGTTTAAACCCCAATATTGGGCCTTCAGTGGGCGAGCAGTACTTC.

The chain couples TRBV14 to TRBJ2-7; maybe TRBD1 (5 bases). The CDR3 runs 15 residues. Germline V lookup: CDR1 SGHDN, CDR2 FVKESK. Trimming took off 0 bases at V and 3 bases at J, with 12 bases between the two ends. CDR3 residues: CASSQDNAGNYEQYF. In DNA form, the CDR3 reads TGTGCCAGCAGCCAAGATAATGCAGGGAACTACGAGCAGTACTTC.

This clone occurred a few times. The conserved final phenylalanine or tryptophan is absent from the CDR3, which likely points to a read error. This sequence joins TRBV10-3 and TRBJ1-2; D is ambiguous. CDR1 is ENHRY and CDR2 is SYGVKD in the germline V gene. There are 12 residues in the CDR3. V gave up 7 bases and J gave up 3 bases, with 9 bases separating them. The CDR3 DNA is TGTGCCATCACTTCGGGAGACTATGGCTACACCTGC. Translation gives CAITSGDYGYTC.